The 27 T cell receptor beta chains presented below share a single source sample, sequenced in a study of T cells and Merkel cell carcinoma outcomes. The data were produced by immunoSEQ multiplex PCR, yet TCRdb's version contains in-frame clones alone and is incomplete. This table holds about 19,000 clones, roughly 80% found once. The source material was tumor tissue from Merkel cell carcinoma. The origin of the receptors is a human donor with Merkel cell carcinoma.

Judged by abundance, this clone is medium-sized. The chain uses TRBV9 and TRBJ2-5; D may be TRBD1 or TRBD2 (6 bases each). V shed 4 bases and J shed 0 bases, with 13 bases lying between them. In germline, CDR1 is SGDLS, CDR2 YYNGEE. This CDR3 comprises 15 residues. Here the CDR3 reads CASSLGGTYQETQYF. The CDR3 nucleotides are TGTGCCAGCAGCCTCGGGGGCACATACCAAGAGACCCAGTACTTC. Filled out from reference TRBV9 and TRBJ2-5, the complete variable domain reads DSGVTQTPKHLITATGQRVTLRCSPRSGDLSVYWYQQSLDQGLQFLIQYYNGEERAKGNILERFSAQQFPDLHSELNLSSLELGDSALYFCASSLGGTYQETQYFGPGTRLLVL.

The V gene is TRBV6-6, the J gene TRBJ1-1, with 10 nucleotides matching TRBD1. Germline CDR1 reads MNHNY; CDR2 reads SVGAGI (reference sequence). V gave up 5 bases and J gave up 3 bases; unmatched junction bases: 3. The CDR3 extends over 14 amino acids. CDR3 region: CASSRQGADTEAFF. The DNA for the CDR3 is TGTGCCAGCAGTCGACAGGGGGCGGACACTGAAGCTTTCTTT.

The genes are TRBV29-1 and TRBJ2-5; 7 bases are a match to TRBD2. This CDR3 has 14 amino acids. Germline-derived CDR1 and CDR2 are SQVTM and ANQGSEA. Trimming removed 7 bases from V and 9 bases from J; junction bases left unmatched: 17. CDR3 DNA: TGCAGCGCCTCCTCCTCGGCGGGAGTTCGGGCCCAGTACTTC. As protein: CSASSSAGVRAQYF.

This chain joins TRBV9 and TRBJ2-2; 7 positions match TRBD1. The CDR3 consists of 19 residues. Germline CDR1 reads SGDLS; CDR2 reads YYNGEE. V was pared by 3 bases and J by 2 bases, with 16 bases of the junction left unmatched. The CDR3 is CASSDNRGLIPLNTGELFF. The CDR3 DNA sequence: TGTGCCAGCAGCGACAACAGGGGTCTGATCCCCCTCAACACCGGGGAGCTGTTTTTT.

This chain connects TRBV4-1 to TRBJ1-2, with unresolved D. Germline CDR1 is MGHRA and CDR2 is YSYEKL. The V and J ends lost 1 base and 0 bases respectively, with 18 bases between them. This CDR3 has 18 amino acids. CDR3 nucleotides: TGCGCCAGCAGCCAAGGGTACCCTTCCTATTACTCTAACTATGGCTACACCTTC. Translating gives CASSQGYPSYYSNYGYTF.

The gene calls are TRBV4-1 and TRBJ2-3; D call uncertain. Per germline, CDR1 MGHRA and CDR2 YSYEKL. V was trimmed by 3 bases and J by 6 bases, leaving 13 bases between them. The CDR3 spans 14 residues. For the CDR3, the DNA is TGCGCCAGCAGCCAGAATAGTGGTGGGGATACGCAGTATTTT. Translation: CASSQNSGGDTQYF.

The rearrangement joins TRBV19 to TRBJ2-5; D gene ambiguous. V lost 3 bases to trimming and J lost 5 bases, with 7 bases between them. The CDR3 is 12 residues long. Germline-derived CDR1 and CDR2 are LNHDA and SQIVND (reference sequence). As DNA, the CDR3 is TGTGCCAGTAGTATGGGGTTGGAGACCCAGTACTTC. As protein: CASSMGLETQYF.

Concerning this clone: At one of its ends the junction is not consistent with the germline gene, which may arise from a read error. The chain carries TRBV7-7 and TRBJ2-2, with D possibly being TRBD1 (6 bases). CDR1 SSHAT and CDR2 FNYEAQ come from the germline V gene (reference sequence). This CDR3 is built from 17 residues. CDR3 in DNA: TGTGCTAGCAGCCCGCGACAGGCGACCGCGAACACCGGGGAGCTGTTTTTT. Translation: CASSPRQATANTGELFF.

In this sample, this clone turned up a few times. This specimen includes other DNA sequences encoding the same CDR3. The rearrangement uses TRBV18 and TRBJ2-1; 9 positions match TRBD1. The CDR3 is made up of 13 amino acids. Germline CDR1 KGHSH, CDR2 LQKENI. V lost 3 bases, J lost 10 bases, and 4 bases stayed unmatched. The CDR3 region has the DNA TGTGCCAGCTCACCGGACAGGGGTCAGGAGCAGTTCTTC. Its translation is CASSPDRGQEQFF.

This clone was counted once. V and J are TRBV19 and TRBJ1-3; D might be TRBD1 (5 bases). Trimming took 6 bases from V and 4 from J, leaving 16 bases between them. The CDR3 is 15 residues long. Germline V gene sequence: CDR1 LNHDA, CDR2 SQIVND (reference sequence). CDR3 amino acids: CASSSGTASGNTIYF. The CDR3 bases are TGTGCCAGTAGCTCCGGGACCGCTTCGGGAAACACCATATATTTT.

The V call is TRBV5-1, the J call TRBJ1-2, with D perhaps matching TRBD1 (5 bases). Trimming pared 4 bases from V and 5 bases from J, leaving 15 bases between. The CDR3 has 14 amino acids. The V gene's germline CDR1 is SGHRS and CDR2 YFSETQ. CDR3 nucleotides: TGCGCCAGCAGCCTCAGATCCGGGGGGTATGGCTACACCTTC. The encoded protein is CASSLRSGGYGYTF.

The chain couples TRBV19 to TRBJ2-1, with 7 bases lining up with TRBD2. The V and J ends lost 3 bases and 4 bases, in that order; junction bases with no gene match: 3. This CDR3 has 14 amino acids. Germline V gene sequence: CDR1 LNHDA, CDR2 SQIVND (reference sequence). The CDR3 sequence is CASSMGGGYNEQFF. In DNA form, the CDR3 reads TGTGCCAGTAGTATGGGGGGAGGGTACAATGAGCAGTTCTTC.

CDR3 bases: TGTGCTAGTGGCCCGTCCCTGAGACACAATGAGCAGTTCTTC. This sequence encodes CASGPSLRHNEQFF. The chain employs TRBV12-5 and TRBJ2-1; D not certain. Between the trimmed V and J ends, which lost 6 bases and 5 bases, there was a span of 14 bases. There are 14 residues in the CDR3. From germline, CDR1 is LGHNT and CDR2 FRNRAP.

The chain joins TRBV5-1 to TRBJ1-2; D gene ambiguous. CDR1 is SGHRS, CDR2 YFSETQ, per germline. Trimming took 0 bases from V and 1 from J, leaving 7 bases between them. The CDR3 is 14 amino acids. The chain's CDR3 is CASSLDVNNYGYTF. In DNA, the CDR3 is TGCGCCAGCAGCTTGGACGTCAATAACTATGGCTACACCTTC.

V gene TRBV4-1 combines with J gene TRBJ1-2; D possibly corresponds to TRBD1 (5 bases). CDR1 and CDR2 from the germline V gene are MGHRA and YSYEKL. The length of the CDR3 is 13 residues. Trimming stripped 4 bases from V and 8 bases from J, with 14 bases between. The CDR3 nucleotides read TGCGCCAGCAGCCTTTCGACGGGGGAAGGCTACACCTTC. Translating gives CASSLSTGEGYTF.

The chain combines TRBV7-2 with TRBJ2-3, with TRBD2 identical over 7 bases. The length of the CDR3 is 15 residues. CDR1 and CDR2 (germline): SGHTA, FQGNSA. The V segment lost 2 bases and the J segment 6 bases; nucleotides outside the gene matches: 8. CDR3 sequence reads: CASSLPGLGGDTQYF. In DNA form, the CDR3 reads TGTGCCAGCAGCTTACCCGGCCTCGGGGGGGATACGCAGTATTTT.

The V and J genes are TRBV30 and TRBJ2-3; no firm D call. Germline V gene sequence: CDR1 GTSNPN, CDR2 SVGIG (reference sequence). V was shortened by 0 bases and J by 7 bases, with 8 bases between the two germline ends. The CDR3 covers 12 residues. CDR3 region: CAWSVGPNTQYF. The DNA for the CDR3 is TGTGCCTGGAGTGTCGGACCTAATACGCAGTATTTT.

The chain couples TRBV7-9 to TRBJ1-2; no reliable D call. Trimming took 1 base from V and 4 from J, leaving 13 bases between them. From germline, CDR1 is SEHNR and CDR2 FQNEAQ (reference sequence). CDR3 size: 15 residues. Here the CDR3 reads CASSLVLRRSYGYTF. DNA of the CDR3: TGTGCCAGCAGCTTAGTACTGAGAAGGAGCTATGGCTACACCTTC.

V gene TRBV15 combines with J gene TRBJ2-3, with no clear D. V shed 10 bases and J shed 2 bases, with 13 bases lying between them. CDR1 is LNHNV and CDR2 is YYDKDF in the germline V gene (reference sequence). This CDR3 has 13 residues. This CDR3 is CAIQGAVTDTQYF. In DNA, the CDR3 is TGTGCCATCCAAGGCGCAGTCACAGATACGCAGTATTTT.

The CDR3 region is CSASDETQYF. In DNA, the CDR3 is TGCAGTGCTAGCGACGAGACCCAGTACTTC. J is TRBJ2-5 and V is TRBV20-1; D unresolved. Between the trimmed V and J ends, which lost 3 bases and 5 bases, there was a span of 4 bases. The CDR3 totals 10 residues. CDR1 and CDR2 from the germline V gene are DFQATT and SNEGSKA (reference sequence).

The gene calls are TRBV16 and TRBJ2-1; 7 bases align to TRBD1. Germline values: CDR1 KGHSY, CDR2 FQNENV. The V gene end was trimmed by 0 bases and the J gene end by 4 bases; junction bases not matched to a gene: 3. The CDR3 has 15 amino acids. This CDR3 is CASSQSGGSYNEQFF. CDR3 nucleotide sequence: TGTGCCAGCAGCCAATCAGGGGGCAGTTACAATGAGCAGTTCTTC.

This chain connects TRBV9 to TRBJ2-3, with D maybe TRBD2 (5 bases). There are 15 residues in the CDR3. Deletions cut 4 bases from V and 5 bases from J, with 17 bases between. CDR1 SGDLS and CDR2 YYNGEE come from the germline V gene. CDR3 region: CASSFSSSVLDTQYF. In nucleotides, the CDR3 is TGTGCCAGCAGCTTTTCTAGCTCTGTCTTAGATACGCAGTATTTT.

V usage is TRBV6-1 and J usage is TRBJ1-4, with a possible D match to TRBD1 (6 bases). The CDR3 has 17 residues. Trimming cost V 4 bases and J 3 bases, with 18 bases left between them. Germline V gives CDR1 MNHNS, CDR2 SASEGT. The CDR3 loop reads CASSGRSNRAPNEKLFF. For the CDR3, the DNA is TGTGCCAGCAGTGGGCGCAGTAACAGGGCGCCTAATGAAAAACTGTTTTTT.

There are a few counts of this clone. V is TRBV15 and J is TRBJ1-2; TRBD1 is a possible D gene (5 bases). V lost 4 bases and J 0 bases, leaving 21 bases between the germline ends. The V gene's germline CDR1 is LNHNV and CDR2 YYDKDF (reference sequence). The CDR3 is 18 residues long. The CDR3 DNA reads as TGTGCCACCAGCACCCTAAACCCACGGGACGGAGCTAACTATGGCTACACCTTC. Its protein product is CATSTLNPRDGANYGYTF.

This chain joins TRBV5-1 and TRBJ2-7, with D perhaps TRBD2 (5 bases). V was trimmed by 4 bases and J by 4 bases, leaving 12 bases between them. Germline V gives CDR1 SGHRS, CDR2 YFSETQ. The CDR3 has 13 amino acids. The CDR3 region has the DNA TGCGCCAGCAGCGTCGAGGGTCGGTACGAGCAGTACTTC. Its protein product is CASSVEGRYEQYF.

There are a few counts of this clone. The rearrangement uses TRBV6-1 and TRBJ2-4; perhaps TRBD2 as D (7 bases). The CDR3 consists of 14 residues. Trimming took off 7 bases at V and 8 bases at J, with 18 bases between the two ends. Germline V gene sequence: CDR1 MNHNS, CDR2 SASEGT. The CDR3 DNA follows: TGTGCCAGCAACGACGGAGGGGGGGCCTACATTCAGTACTTC. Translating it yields CASNDGGGAYIQYF.

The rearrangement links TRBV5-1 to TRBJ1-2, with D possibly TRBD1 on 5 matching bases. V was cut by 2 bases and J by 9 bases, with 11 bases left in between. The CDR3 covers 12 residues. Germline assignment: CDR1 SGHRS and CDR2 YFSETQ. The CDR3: CASSFWGSRYTF. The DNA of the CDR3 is TGCGCCAGCAGCTTTTGGGGGTCGCGCTACACCTTC.